Given below is one TCR beta chain in context. Antigen specificity is unknown. Time point described: newly diagnosed GD, antithyroid drugs for less than 3 months. The TCR library was made from RNA extracted from PBMCs. According to the study, TCR beta libraries were built with iRepertoire HTBI primers and CDR3-region Arm-PCR. TCRdb reprocessed the multiplex PCR reads via MiXCR and lists one record per CDR3 protein. This sample has 320,000 or so distinct CDR3 sequences, with under 20% found just once. The CDR3 is 13 residues long. Germline assignment: CDR1 LNHDA and CDR2 SQIVND (reference sequence). Trimming stripped 4 bases from V and 5 bases from J, with 11 bases between. The data are from a study of regulatory T cells in long-lasting Graves disease. Study background: For a period under 3 months, newly diagnosed Graves' patients had taken antithyroid drugs. Regarding the study as a whole: No thyroid tissue was studied; the work used peripheral blood only. A limited number of samples was an acknowledged limitation.

The origin of this receptor is a female donor with Graves disease. This chain connects TRBV19 to TRBJ1-2; TRBD1 is a possible D gene (5 bases). The sequences come from peripheral blood mononuclear cells (PBMCs), collected at new diagnosis, from a patient treated with antithyroid drugs. This CDR3 reads CASSNRLFYGYTF. CDR3 coding DNA: TGTGCCAGTAGTAACAGGCTCTTTTATGGCTACACCTTC. Together with reference TRBV19 and TRBJ1-2, the CDR3 gives the full variable domain: DGGITQSPKYLFRKEGQNVTLSCEQNLNHDAMYWYRQDPGQGLRLIYYSQIVNDFQKGDIAEGYSVSREKKESFPLTVTSAQKNPTAFYLCASSNRLFYGYTFGSGTRLTVV.